Listed here are 22 T cell receptor beta chains from one sample, sequenced in a study of T cells expressing NK-cell markers. Reanalyzing the 5' RACE reads, TCRdb keeps one entry per CDR3 protein, without DNA. The table lists fewer than 400,000 distinct CDR3 sequences, with about 5.2% in the top ten. The sample comprised blood T cells: a sorted CD56 or NKG2C T cell subset, CD4+ or CD8+ T cells, or bulk PBMC T cells (not recorded which). The receptors derive from a man aged 18-70 years in good health.

V and J are TRBV18 and TRBJ1-3. In germline, CDR1 is KGHSH, CDR2 LQKENI. This CDR3 has 16 residues. The CDR3 spells CASSPLEIHSGNTIYF.

The genes are TRBV12-3 or TRBV12-4 and TRBJ2-3. The CDR3 sequence is 17 residues long. The CDR3 is CASKFTGTSTSTDTQYF.

The chain links TRBV29-1 to TRBJ1-2; the TRBD1 assignment by TCRdb is unverifiable without DNA. The CDR3 runs to 11 residues. Germline values: CDR1 SQVTM, CDR2 ANQGSEA. The CDR3 sequence is CSVNPGRGYTF.

This rearrangement joins TRBV27 to TRBJ1-2; lacking DNA, the TRBD1 call made by TCRdb goes unchecked. Germline lookup yields CDR1 MNHEY and CDR2 SMNVEV (reference sequence). The CDR3 is 16 amino acids. The CDR3 protein is CASSPDLTAWLKGYTF.

The rearrangement links TRBV18 to TRBJ2-3; absent DNA, TCRdb's TRBD2 call cannot be checked. The CDR3 has 16 amino acids. Germline V gene data show CDR1 as KGHSH and CDR2 as LQKENI. The CDR3 loop reads CASSPLQALGTDTQYF.

The V call is TRBV7-8, the J call TRBJ2-5; without DNA, the TCRdb call of TRBD2 cannot be checked. The length of the CDR3 is 17 residues. Germline CDR1 SGHVS, CDR2 FQNEAQ. Here the CDR3 reads CASSLVRALEGKETQYF.

V gene TRBV7-9 combines with J gene TRBJ2-3; TCRdb's D call, TRBD2, is unchecked because there is no DNA. The germline CDR1 and CDR2 sequences are SEHNR and FQNEAQ (reference sequence). The CDR3 sequence is 14 residues long. This CDR3 is CASPPQGGSDTQYF.

The V gene is TRBV6-2 or TRBV6-3, the J gene TRBJ2-1; absent DNA, TCRdb's TRBD1 call cannot be checked. Germline V gene data show CDR1 as MNHEY and CDR2 as SVGEGT. The length of the CDR3 is 14 residues. Here the CDR3 reads CASRSRSRNNEQFF.

The V and J genes are TRBV11-2 and TRBJ2-5; TCRdb gives TRBD2 as the D gene, but with no DNA this cannot be confirmed. The CDR3 totals 18 residues. The germline gives CDR1 SGHAT, CDR2 FQNNGV. CDR3 protein: CASSDPGLAGGGAETQYF.

The chain links TRBV20-1 to TRBJ1-1; TCRdb lists TRBD1, though no DNA is available to test this call. Per germline, CDR1 DFQATT and CDR2 SNEGSKA (reference sequence). The CDR3 is made up of 14 amino acids. This CDR3 is CSARGQVLNTEAFF.

The gene calls are TRBV7-8 and TRBJ1-6; TCRdb reports TRBD1, a call that lacks DNA to check it against. CDR1 SGHVS and CDR2 FQNEAQ come from the germline V gene. The length of the CDR3 is 16 residues. This CDR3 is CASSLTVGQINSPLHF.

The rearrangement links TRBV2 to TRBJ1-2; TCRdb's assignment of TRBD1 cannot be checked, as there is no DNA. CDR1 SNHLY and CDR2 FYNNEI come from the germline V gene. CDR3 length equals 14 residues. The CDR3 sequence: CASRPTGFTGGYTF.

The chain uses TRBV3-1 and TRBJ2-2. This CDR3 has 17 residues. CDR1 is LGHDT, CDR2 YNNKEL, per germline (reference sequence). The CDR3 loop is CASSQLPGTRNTGELFF.

This chain links TRBV5-5 with TRBJ2-6. The CDR3 extends over 15 amino acids. Germline values: CDR1 SGHKS, CDR2 YYEKEE (reference sequence). The CDR3 region is CASSLVGFGANVLTF.

The chain links TRBV7-2 to TRBJ1-6; the D gene TCRdb calls, TRBD1, cannot be checked with no DNA. This CDR3 is 15 amino acids long. Germline lookup yields CDR1 SGHTA and CDR2 FQGNSA. This chain's CDR3 is CASSLGQGYNSPLHF.

This rearrangement joins TRBV6-2 or TRBV6-3 to TRBJ2-7; with no DNA, the TCRdb D assignment of TRBD1 cannot be verified. Germline V gives CDR1 MNHEY, CDR2 SVGEGT. This CDR3 region has 18 residues. The CDR3 sequence: CASSWGQGRGLGFYEQYF.

This chain connects TRBV5-1 to TRBJ1-2. CDR3 length: 15 residues. Germline values: CDR1 SGHRS, CDR2 YFSETQ. The chain's CDR3 is CASSLAPDLGYGYTF.

The V and J genes are TRBV20-1 and TRBJ2-1; absent DNA, TCRdb's TRBD2 call cannot be checked. The CDR3 has 15 residues. The germline V gene encodes CDR1 DFQATT and CDR2 SNEGSKA (reference sequence). CDR3 loop: CSATLTAGGSNEQFF.

V is TRBV5-1 and J is TRBJ2-1. The CDR3 is 17 amino acids. Looked up from germline, CDR1 is SGHRS and CDR2 is YFSETQ. This chain's CDR3 is CASSLDRLRSIYNEQFF.

V gene TRBV5-1 combines with J gene TRBJ2-4; TCRdb's D call, TRBD1, is unchecked because there is no DNA. The CDR3 extends over 15 amino acids. The germline gives CDR1 SGHRS, CDR2 YFSETQ. CDR3 loop: CASGLGGGNKNIQYF. Complete variable domain (other parts from reference TRBV5-1 and TRBJ2-4): KAGVTQTPRYLIKTRGQQVTLSCSPISGHRSVSWYQQTPGQGLQFLFEYFSETQRNKGNFPGRFSGRQFSNSRSEMNVSTLELGDSALYLCASGLGGGNKNIQYFGAGTRLSVL.

This chain connects TRBV11-2 to TRBJ2-7; without DNA, the TCRdb call of TRBD2 cannot be checked. CDR1 and CDR2 from the germline V gene are SGHAT and FQNNGV. This CDR3 is 17 amino acids long. CDR3: CASSLGWLAGAHYEQYF.

This chain connects TRBV28 to TRBJ2-5; TCRdb lists TRBD2, though no DNA is available to test this call. This CDR3 is built from 15 residues. The germline V gene has CDR1 MDHEN and CDR2 SYDVKM. The CDR3 region is CASSFLRGEQETQYF.